A single sample is the source of the 14 T cell receptor beta chains below, sequenced in a study of T cell clonality in common variable immunodeficiency. Generated by immunoSEQ multiplex PCR, the TCRdb table keeps only in-frame clones and is missing some. Observed in the sample are 40,000 to 55,000 clones, none of them singletons. Source material: peripheral blood mononuclear cells. These receptors were taken from a person aged 18 to 70 in good health.

This clone has ten or more counts. From the germline J gene comes the end of the CDR3, since the read stops 3 residues before it. The J gene is TRBJ2-7, the V gene TRBV6-2 or TRBV6-3; unclear D gene. This CDR3 is built from 14 residues. From germline, CDR1 is MNHEY and CDR2 SVGEGT. Trimming pared 0 bases from V and 5 bases from J, leaving 11 bases between. The CDR3 is CASSYSGSQNEQYF. CDR3 DNA (partial): TGTGCCAGCAGTTACTCGGGCAGTCAAAACGAG.

This clone was seen many times. The read ends 3 residues shy of where the CDR3 ends; the end is completed using the germline J gene. The rearrangement links TRBV20-1 to TRBJ2-7; D might be TRBD2 (5 bases). The ends were cut back, 0 bases at V and 2 bases at J, with 14 bases in the middle. The length of the CDR3 is 15 residues. Germline assignment: CDR1 DFQATT and CDR2 SNEGSKA (reference sequence). The covered CDR3 bases are TGCAGTGCTAGAGATAGGAGGCAGAGCGCCTACGAG. Translating gives CSARDRRQSAYE. The CDR3 reads in full as CSARDRRQSAYEQYF.

This clone was counted ten times or more. The CDR3 end is not reached by the read, which stops 3 residues before it; the germline J gene fills it in. This rearrangement joins TRBV20-1 to TRBJ2-3, with D perhaps matching TRBD2 (6 bases). Trimming took 3 bases from V and 2 from J, leaving 12 bases between them. The germline V gene has CDR1 DFQATT and CDR2 SNEGSKA (reference sequence). CDR3 length equals 14 residues. The CDR3 sequence is CSASVWGLTDTQYF. CDR3 bases read: TGCAGTGCTAGCGTGTGGGGACTCACAGATACG.

This clone was found a few times. The DNA ends 3 residues before the CDR3 does, and the rest of the CDR3 is filled in from the germline J gene. This chain uses TRBV7-9 with TRBJ2-2; unclear D gene. Trimming left V 1 base short and J 1 base short, with 7 bases between. The CDR3 runs 15 residues. Germline values: CDR1 SEHNR, CDR2 FQNEAQ (reference sequence). The CDR3 DNA, read in part, is TGTGCCAGCAGCTTAGGGGCAGTGAACACCGGGGAG. Protein sequence: CASSLGAVNTGE. The whole CDR3 reads CASSLGAVNTGELFF.

This clone was counted ten times or more. The CDR3 goes on 3 residues after the read ends, and that part is filled in from the germline J gene. The genes are TRBV5-1 and TRBJ2-6; D not resolved. The V end lost 5 bases, the J end lost 4 bases, and 7 bases lay between the germline ends. This CDR3 is 13 amino acids long. CDR1 SGHRS and CDR2 YFSETQ come from the germline V gene. The CDR3 reads CASREAGANVLTF. The CDR3 bases that were read are TGCGCCAGCAGAGAGGCCGGGGCCAACGTC.

In this sample, this clone turned up many times. The read ends 3 residues before the CDR3 terminus; that terminus is restored from the germline J gene. The chain uses TRBV19 and TRBJ2-2; a possible D gene is TRBD2 (6 bases). V was trimmed by 6 bases and J by 4 bases, leaving 12 bases between them. The V gene's germline CDR1 is LNHDA and CDR2 SQIVND (reference sequence). The CDR3 extends over 14 amino acids. This CDR3 is CASRSLAGTGELFF. Partial CDR3 DNA: TGTGCCAGTAGATCACTAGCCGGCACCGGGGAG.

This clone was counted ten times or more. Read data end 3 residues before the CDR3 end; the end is taken from the germline J gene. The chain uses TRBV5-3 and TRBJ2-3, with 9 bases identical to TRBD2. TRBV5-3 is treated as an ORF (open reading frame) with a function not yet certain. The CDR3 length is 16 residues. V lost 2 bases and J lost 0; bases outside the gene matches: 4. The sequenced part of the CDR3 DNA is TGTGCCAGAAGCTTCTTGACTAGCGGAAGCACAGATACG. Residues: CARSFLTSGSTDT. In full, the CDR3 is CARSFLTSGSTDTQYF.

This clone was detected ten times or more. The CDR3 extends 3 residues past the end of the read, so its final part is completed from the germline J gene. The rearrangement joins TRBV2 to TRBJ1-2; the match to TRBD1 covers 9 bases. Germline CDR1 SNHLY, CDR2 FYNNEI. This CDR3 contains 15 residues. After removal of 7 bases from V and 2 bases from J, the junction contained 8 bases not matched to a gene. The part of the CDR3 DNA that was read is TGTGCCAGCAAAGCTACAGGGGGCTTGAACTATGGC. Its protein product is CASKATGGLNYG. The full CDR3 sequence reads CASKATGGLNYGYTF.

This clone occurred many times. Coverage ceases 3 residues before the CDR3 finishes, and the germline J gene fills in the end. This chain uses TRBV20-1 with TRBJ1-5; 7 positions match TRBD1. CDR3 length equals 13 residues. Trimming took 5 bases from V and 6 from J; bases not matched to a gene: 7. Germline V gives CDR1 DFQATT, CDR2 SNEGSKA (reference sequence). The covered CDR3 bases are TGCAGTGCTCCCGACAGGGCTGGTCAGCCC. Protein product: CSAPDRAGQP. The full CDR3 protein is CSAPDRAGQPQHF.

Ten or more counts support this clone. Coverage ceases 3 residues before the CDR3 finishes, and the germline J gene fills in the end. The chain employs TRBV7-9 and TRBJ1-1; TRBD1 matches at 7 bases. Germline lookup yields CDR1 SEHNR and CDR2 FQNEAQ (reference sequence). This CDR3 has 12 amino acids. The CDR3 reads CASSLADREAFF. CDR3 DNA (partial): TGTGCCAGCAGCTTAGCGGACAGGGAA.

This clone was observed at least ten times. The observed sequence ends 3 residues before the CDR3 terminus, with the missing tail filled in from the germline J gene. The chain couples TRBV5-1 to TRBJ1-4; possibly TRBD1 for D (6 bases). The CDR3 has 14 amino acids. CDR1 SGHRS and CDR2 YFSETQ come from the germline V gene. Trimming removed 4 bases from V and 10 bases from J, with 17 bases in between. The sequenced CDR3 bases are TGCGCCAGCAGCCAGGACAGTCCGGGGGGAAAA. Its translation is CASSQDSPGGK. The CDR3, in full, reads CASSQDSPGGKLFF.

This clone was seen ten or more times. The read ends 3 residues before the CDR3 terminus; that terminus is restored from the germline J gene. V and J are TRBV20-1 and TRBJ2-7; no clear D gene. Germline V gene data show CDR1 as DFQATT and CDR2 as SNEGSKA (reference sequence). The CDR3 length is 15 residues. Deletions cut 0 bases from V and 0 bases from J, with 12 bases between. CDR3 in amino acids: CSARDHVRNSYEQYF. CDR3 DNA, as far as it was read: TGCAGTGCTAGAGATCATGTCAGGAACTCCTACGAG.

There are many counts of this clone. The CDR3 end is not reached by the read, which stops 3 residues before it; the germline J gene fills it in. V usage is TRBV18 and J usage is TRBJ1-1; 10 nucleotides align to TRBD1. J was trimmed by 5 bases and V by 2 bases; bases with no gene match: 5. CDR1 is KGHSH and CDR2 is LQKENI in the germline V gene. The CDR3 runs 15 residues. The DNA read from the CDR3 is TGTGCCAGCTCACCATCGACAGGGGGCGGTACTGAA. Its protein product is CASSPSTGGGTE. The entire CDR3 protein is CASSPSTGGGTEAFF. Together with reference TRBV18 and TRBJ1-1, the CDR3 gives the full variable domain: NAGVMQNPRHLVRRRGQEARLRCSPMKGHSHVYWYRQLPEEGLKFMVYLQKENIIDESGMPKERFSAEFPKEGPSILRIQQVVRGDSAAYFCASSPSTGGGTEAFFGQGTRLTVV.

A few counts support this clone. The read terminates 3 residues before the CDR3 end, so the remaining end is supplied by the germline J gene. The V call is TRBV7-9, the J call TRBJ1-1, with D possibly TRBD1 on 5 matching bases. This CDR3 has 14 residues. Germline assignment: CDR1 SEHNR and CDR2 FQNEAQ (reference sequence). The V end was cut by 7 bases, the J end by 1 base, with 13 bases between. The chain's CDR3 is CASNSGWGNTEAFF. Incomplete CDR3 DNA: TGTGCCAGCAACTCAGGGTGGGGGAACACTGAA. Supplemented by reference TRBV7-9 and TRBJ1-1, the full variable domain reads DTGVSQNPRHKITKRGQNVTFRCDPISEHNRLYWYRQTLGQGPEFLTYFQNEAQLEKSRLLSDRFSAERPKGSFSTLEIQRTEQGDSAMYLCASNSGWGNTEAFFGQGTRLTVV.